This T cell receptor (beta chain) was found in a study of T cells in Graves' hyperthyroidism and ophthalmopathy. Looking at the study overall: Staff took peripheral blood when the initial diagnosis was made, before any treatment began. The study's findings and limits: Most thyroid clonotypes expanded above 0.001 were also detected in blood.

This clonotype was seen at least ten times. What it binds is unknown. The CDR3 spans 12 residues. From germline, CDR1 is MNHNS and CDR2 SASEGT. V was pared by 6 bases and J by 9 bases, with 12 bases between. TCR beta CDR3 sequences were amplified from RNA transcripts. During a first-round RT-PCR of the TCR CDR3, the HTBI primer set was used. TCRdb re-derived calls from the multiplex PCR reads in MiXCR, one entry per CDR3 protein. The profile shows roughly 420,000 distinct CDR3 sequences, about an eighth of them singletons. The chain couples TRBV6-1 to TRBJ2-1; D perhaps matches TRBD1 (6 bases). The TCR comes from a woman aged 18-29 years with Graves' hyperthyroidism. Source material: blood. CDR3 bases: TGTGCCAGCAGCCGCAGGGGTGCTGAGCAGTTCTTC. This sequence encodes CASSRRGAEQFF.